This is a list of T cell receptor beta chains from one sample in a study of T cell changes during pregnancy in multiple sclerosis. The repertoire was sequenced with immunoSEQ multiplex PCR; TCRdb's copy has only in-frame clones and lacks some. The repertoire consists of fewer than 65,000 clones, with 90% to 95% occurring once and the leading ten covering more than 8.5%. The material sequenced was CD8+ T cells from peripheral blood mononuclear cells, taken after pregnancy. These receptors were collected from a female donor with multiple sclerosis, enrolled in a pregnancy study. CDR3s include the opening cysteine and the closing phenylalanine or tryptophan. Each record gives: clone size, D gene, V gene, J gene, CDR3 DNA, CDR3 protein. A D gene is named only where the DNA matches it firmly. A row's size may be missing; if present it is once, few, many or a size class.

-	-	TRBV5-6	TRBJ1-3	TGTGCCAGCAGACCTGGACAGCTAAGCTCTGGAAACACCATATATTTT	CASRPGQLSSGNTIYF
-	-	TRBV12-5	TRBJ1-4	TGTGCTAGTGCCTTGCTCCCGCGGGGGGCTAATGAAAAACTGTTTTTT	CASALLPRGANEKLFF
-	-	TRBV7-2	TRBJ2-3	TGTGCCAGCAGCTTAGGTGGGAGCACCACAGATACGCAGTATTTT	CASSLGGSTTDTQYF
-	TRBD1	TRBV6-5	TRBJ1-2	TGTGCCAGCAGTCCTGAACGGACAGGGAGCTATGGCTACACCTTC	CASSPERTGSYGYTF
-	TRBD1	TRBV4-2	TRBJ2-7	TGTGCCAGCAGCCAGCTCAGGGGGAAGGAGCAGTACTTC	CASSQLRGKEQYF
-	TRBD1	TRBV6-5	TRBJ1-6	TGTGCCAGCAGTTACTCGGGACAGCGTAATTCACCCCTCCACTTT	CASSYSGQRNSPLHF
-	-	TRBV6-5	TRBJ2-1	TGTGCCAGCAGGCAGGGTTATACCTACAATGAGCAGTTCTTC	CASRQGYTYNEQFF
-	TRBD1	TRBV27	TRBJ2-7	TGTGCCAGCAGACAAGGGGCGGGACAGGGGGTGTACGAGCAGTACTTC	CASRQGAGQGVYEQYF
many	-	TRBV29-1	TRBJ1-1	TGCAGCGTTGACCCAATGGGACTGGGTGAAGCTTTCTTT	CSVDPMGLGEAFF
-	-	TRBV27	TRBJ1-6	TGTGCCAGCAGGTATGGGCTGGGTAATTCACCCCTCCACTTT	CASRYGLGNSPLHF
-	-	TRBV27	TRBJ2-1	TGTGCCAGCAGTTTAAGACTTTACAATGAGCAGTTCTTC	CASSLRLYNEQFF
-	TRBD1	TRBV10-3	TRBJ1-2	TGTGCCATCAGTGAGTCTCCCGGGACAGGGGGGACCTATGGCTACACCTTC	CAISESPGTGGTYGYTF
-	-	TRBV13	TRBJ2-7	TGTGCCAGCAGGCCGAATCAGGGGTACGAGCAGTACTTC	CASRPNQGYEQYF
-	TRBD1	TRBV4-2	TRBJ2-3	TGTGCCAGCAGCCAAGCCGCGGTGACAGGGGGTACAGATACGCAGTATTTT	CASSQAAVTGGTDTQYF
few	TRBD1	TRBV14	TRBJ1-1	TGTGCCAGCAGCCCCCAGGGACAGGGATACACTGAAGCTTTCTTT	CASSPQGQGYTEAFF
-	TRBD1	TRBV5-8	TRBJ1-2	TGTGCCAGCAGCTTGGCAGGGGGATACTATGGCTACACCTTC	CASSLAGGYYGYTF
-	TRBD1	TRBV5-1	TRBJ2-5	TGCGCCAGCAGCACCGGGACAGGGTTCGGTGAGACCCAGTACTTC	CASSTGTGFGETQYF
-	-	TRBV13	TRBJ2-5	TGTGCCAGCAGCAAGGACACGGAACAAGAGACCCAGTACTTC	CASSKDTEQETQYF
-	-	TRBV25-1	TRBJ2-7	TGTGCCAGTGCGGGGACCTCCTACGAGCAGTACTTC	CASAGTSYEQYF
-	TRBD1	TRBV9	TRBJ2-7	TGTGCCAGCAGCGGAGGACAGGGTGCGATCGACGAGCAGTACTTC	CASSGGQGAIDEQYF
-	-	TRBV19	TRBJ1-6	TGTGCCAGTAGCCCTGAGAGCTCCTATAATTCACCCCTCCACTTT	CASSPESSYNSPLHF
-	TRBD2	TRBV9	TRBJ2-7	TGTGCCAGCAGTCTGGGACTAGCGGGGGGTTACGAGCAGTACTTC	CASSLGLAGGYEQYF
-	TRBD1	TRBV5-4	TRBJ1-2	TGTGCCAGCAGCTTCGGGACAGGCGTCTATGGCTACACCTTC	CASSFGTGVYGYTF
-	TRBD1	TRBV15	TRBJ1-1	TGTGCCACCAGCAGGACAGGGGGAGAGAACACTGAAGCTTTCTTT	CATSRTGGENTEAFF
-	TRBD2	TRBV7-9	TRBJ2-7	TGTGCCAGCAGGTCAGCGGGGCTCTACGAGCAGTACTTC	CASRSAGLYEQYF
-	-	TRBV19	TRBJ1-1	TGTGCCAGTAGTATCGGCGGCCTGAACACTGAAGCTTTCTTT	CASSIGGLNTEAFF
-	-	TRBV2	TRBJ2-3	TGTGCCAGCAATCCTACTTCCGCACTAGTCCCTCTCTACACAGATACGCAGTATTTT	CASNPTSALVPLYTDTQYF
-	-	TRBV5-4	TRBJ1-4	TGTGCCAGCAGCTTTTTTGGGGAGAACCATGAAAAACTGTTTTTT	CASSFFGENHEKLFF
-	TRBD2	TRBV2	TRBJ2-1	TGTGCCAGCATTAGCGGGGTCCCCTACAATGAGCAGTTCTTC	CASISGVPYNEQFF
-	-	TRBV27	TRBJ2-7	TGTGCCAGCAGTTTCGGACGAGCGGACGAGCAGTACTTC	CASSFGRADEQYF
-	TRBD2	TRBV7-3	TRBJ2-1	TGTGCCAGCAGCCAACTAGCGGCAAGCTCCTACAATGAGCAGTTCTTC	CASSQLAASSYNEQFF
-	-	TRBV7-9	TRBJ1-1	TGTGCCAGCACCAAGAAAGGAACAGGATCCACTGAAGCTTTCTTT	CASTKKGTGSTEAFF